This T cell receptor (beta chain) appears in the sequencing data of a study of T cell repertoires in cytomegalovirus infection. As for the study in general: Recently identified HLA-C-restricted CMV epitopes and well-studied HLA-B-restricted CMV epitopes were used by the study.

CDR3 length equals 13 residues. Germline CDR1 reads SGHVS; CDR2 reads FNYEAQ. The J segment lost 7 bases and the V segment lost 2 bases, leaving 5 bases of the junction unmatched. Notes on the study in general: Ex vivo, HLA-C-restricted CMV-specific TCR beta clonotypes prevailed over the rest of the response.

In its sample, this clonotype was seen many times. What it binds is unknown. TCRdb re-derived calls from the reads in MiXCR, one entry per CDR3 protein. The table lists roughly 150,000 distinct CDR3 sequences, over 30% of them singletons, with around half in the top ten. The receptor was derived from a human donor in good health (CMV status not recorded). Some clones in this sample may be carry-over from other donors' samples. The V and J genes are TRBV7-6 and TRBJ2-7; 7 positions match TRBD1. Specimen: CD8+ T cells from cultured PBMCs, collected from culture after CMV antigen stimulation. The CDR3 DNA sequence: TGTGCCAGCAGCTTAAAGGGGGCGGAAGAGCAGTACTTC. Its protein product is CASSLKGAEEQYF.